This TCR beta chain came from a study of blood T cell repertoires in COVID-19. Background on the study: The cDNA or gDNA used as material had been derived from T cells, B-cell-depleted T cells, or PBMCs.

TCRdb's copy holds only in-frame clones and misses some; the assay was immunoSEQ multiplex PCR. The repertoire has about 300,000 clones, around 89% of them found once; the top ten carry under 6.5%. The CDR3 runs 14 residues. The V end lost 0 bases, the J end lost 4 bases, and 8 bases lay between the germline ends. Per the germline V gene, CDR1 is SGHRS and CDR2 is YFSETQ. This clonotype was obtained from a man younger than 30 who had recovered from COVID-19. The sequencing input was peripheral blood. The rearrangement links TRBV5-1 to TRBJ1-5, with a tentative D call TRBD1 (6 bases). The CDR3 here is CASSLGDNNQPQHF. CDR3 sequence (DNA): TGCGCCAGCAGCTTGGGGGACAATAATCAGCCCCAGCATTTT.